Below are 23 T cell receptor beta chains sequenced from a single sample in a study of HIV-infected children after antiretroviral therapy interruption. Described treatment: PENTA 11 planned treatment interruption arm or continuous ART arm. The TCR library was built from RNA with a 3' RACE protocol and unique molecular identifiers. TCRdb reprocessed the 3' RACE reads via MiXCR and lists one record per CDR3 protein. The table lists some 15,000 distinct CDR3 sequences, around 3.7% of them singletons. The sample in question was CD45RA+ CD4+ T cells from PBMCs, obtained from a donor given antiretroviral therapy, either interrupted or continuous. Subset given: naive CD4+ CD45RA+ CD45RO- T cells. The origin of the receptors is a child younger than 18 with HIV.

This clonotype came up many times. The chain combines TRBV5-6 with TRBJ2-6; no definite D call. This CDR3 region has 15 residues. Trimming shortened V by 4 bases and J by 1 base, and 9 bases separated the two germline ends. The germline gives CDR1 SGHDT, CDR2 YYEEEE. In DNA, the CDR3 is TGTGCCAGCAGCCTGCCCCCTTCTGGGGCCAACGTCCTGACTTTC. Translating it yields CASSLPPSGANVLTF. Filled out from reference TRBV5-6 and TRBJ2-6, the complete variable domain reads DAGVTQSPTHLIKTRGQQVTLRCSPKSGHDTVSWYQQALGQGPQFIFQYYEEEERQRGNFPDRFSGHQFPNYSSELNVNALLLGDSALYLCASSLPPSGANVLTFGAGSRLTVL.

This clonotype was seen at least ten times. The CDR3 DNA sequence: TGTGCCAGCAGCCCGGGACAGGGTTATCGCAATGAGCAGTTCTTC. It is translated as CASSPGQGYRNEQFF. The chain combines TRBV7-8 with TRBJ2-1; 9 bases agree with TRBD1. The CDR3 has 15 residues. V shed 5 bases, J shed 6 bases, and the junction held 8 bases outside the gene matches. Germline V gives CDR1 SGHVS, CDR2 FQNEAQ.

This clonotype was observed many times. CDR3 in amino acids: CASSWDSTNYEQYF. CDR3 in DNA: TGCGCCAGCAGCTGGGACAGTACTAACTACGAGCAGTACTTC. The rearrangement uses TRBV5-1 and TRBJ2-7, with 7 bases fitting TRBD1. Germline V CDR1 and CDR2: SGHRS, YFSETQ. Losses at the gene ends were 3 bases for V and 3 bases for J; bases not matched to a gene: 6. This CDR3 has 14 residues.

Relative to its sample, this clonotype is medium-sized. This chain connects TRBV7-2 to TRBJ2-3, with 10 bases lining up with TRBD1. The CDR3 contains 15 residues. Per germline, CDR1 SGHTA and CDR2 FQGNSA. Trimming at V came to 5 bases and at J to 5 bases, leaving 7 bases not matched to a gene. CDR3 sequence: CASSPWTGGGDTQYF. CDR3 nucleotide sequence: TGTGCCAGCAGCCCCTGGACAGGGGGAGGAGATACGCAGTATTTT.

This clonotype occurred many times. V gene TRBV2 combines with J gene TRBJ1-2, with no clear D. Looked up from germline, CDR1 is SNHLY and CDR2 is FYNNEI. The CDR3 covers 14 residues. The V gene lost 7 bases and the J gene lost 0 bases, with 12 bases spanning the gap. The CDR3 DNA reads TGTGCCAGCACCTCAGAGGTTTCTAACTATGGCTACACCTTC. Amino acid sequence: CASTSEVSNYGYTF.

This clonotype was counted at least ten times. The chain carries TRBV19 and TRBJ1-2; TRBD1 is a possible D gene (5 bases). Deletions cut 3 bases from V and 0 bases from J, with 11 bases between. The CDR3 spans 15 residues. CDR1 is LNHDA, CDR2 SQIVND, per germline (reference sequence). CDR3 loop: CASSISGFPNYGYTF. In DNA, the CDR3 is TGTGCCAGTAGTATTTCAGGGTTCCCTAACTATGGCTACACCTTC. Complete variable domain (other parts from reference TRBV19 and TRBJ1-2): DGGITQSPKYLFRKEGQNVTLSCEQNLNHDAMYWYRQDPGQGLRLIYYSQIVNDFQKGDIAEGYSVSREKKESFPLTVTSAQKNPTAFYLCASSISGFPNYGYTFGSGTRLTVV.

Many counts were recorded for this clonotype. V and J are TRBV30 and TRBJ1-5; no definite D call. CDR3 length: 14 residues. V was pared by 0 bases and J by 2 bases, with 8 bases between. The germline V gene encodes CDR1 GTSNPN and CDR2 SVGIG (reference sequence). CDR3 residues: CAWSVPTGNQPQHF. Written as DNA, the CDR3 is TGTGCCTGGAGTGTACCAACGGGCAATCAGCCCCAGCATTTT.

In its sample, this clonotype was seen many times. V is TRBV24-1 and J is TRBJ2-1, with 7 positions matching TRBD1. Germline lookup yields CDR1 KGHDR and CDR2 SFDVKD. The CDR3 has 15 residues. V gave up 3 bases and J gave up 8 bases; unmatched junction bases: 9. CDR3 loop: CATSDLFDRADEQFF. The CDR3 DNA reads TGTGCCACCAGTGATCTTTTCGACAGGGCTGATGAGCAGTTCTTC.

This clonotype was seen many times. The chain employs TRBV29-1 and TRBJ1-3; D might be TRBD1 (5 bases). Trimming stripped 6 bases from V and 4 bases from J, with 13 bases between. The CDR3 is 13 residues long. CDR1 and CDR2 (germline): SQVTM, ANQGSEA. DNA of the CDR3: TGCAGCGTAGTTCCGGGGGACGGAAACACCATATATTTT. Protein: CSVVPGDGNTIYF.

This clonotype was observed many times. The gene calls are TRBV6-5 and TRBJ1-3, with D maybe TRBD1 (5 bases). CDR1 and CDR2 from the germline V gene are MNHEY and SVGAGI. The V end was cut by 6 bases, the J end by 4 bases, with 10 bases between. The CDR3 is made up of 13 amino acids. In DNA, the CDR3 is TGTGCCAGCAGGTCGGCAGGGGGAAACACCATATATTTT. The encoded protein is CASRSAGGNTIYF.

This chain joins TRBV11-3 and TRBJ2-1, with D possibly matching TRBD2 (5 bases). The CDR3 has 17 amino acids. Germline lookup yields CDR1 SGHNT and CDR2 YENEEA. V was cut by 1 base and J by 2 bases, with 15 bases left in between. The chain's CDR3 is CASSLVSRLAAYNEQFF. Written as DNA, the CDR3 is TGTGCCAGCAGCTTAGTCAGCCGGCTAGCCGCCTACAATGAGCAGTTCTTC.

This clonotype was seen repeatedly, ten times or more. V usage is TRBV12-5 and J usage is TRBJ1-2; 9 nucleotides agree with TRBD1. The CDR3 extends over 16 amino acids. Germline V gene lookup returns CDR1 LGHNT and CDR2 FRNRAP. Trimming took 7 bases from V and 6 from J; bases not matched to a gene: 15. The CDR3 reads CASALSSGTGSHGYTF. The CDR3 region has the DNA TGTGCTAGTGCCCTATCTTCCGGGACAGGGTCCCATGGCTACACCTTC.

In this sample, this clonotype is large. The V call is TRBV7-3, the J call TRBJ2-1; D uncertain. The CDR3 has 14 amino acids. The V gene's germline CDR1 is SGHTA and CDR2 FQGTGA. Trimming cost V 6 bases and J 0 bases, with 9 bases left between them. The CDR3 protein is CASSTLSSYNEQFF. The CDR3 DNA sequence: TGTGCCAGCAGTACCTTGAGCTCCTACAATGAGCAGTTCTTC.

At least ten counts were recorded for this clonotype. This chain's CDR3 is CAWRGDRVRGYTF. In nucleotides, the CDR3 is TGTGCCTGGAGAGGGGACAGGGTGCGGGGCTACACCTTC. This chain links TRBV30 with TRBJ1-2, with 9 bases identical to TRBD1. There are 13 residues in the CDR3. CDR1 is GTSNPN, CDR2 SVGIG, per germline (reference sequence). V lost 3 bases, J lost 8 bases, and 7 bases stayed unmatched.

This clonotype was observed at least ten times. This rearrangement joins TRBV3-1 to TRBJ1-4; no clear D. The V gene lost 3 bases and the J gene lost 8 bases, with 16 bases spanning the gap. Per the germline V gene, CDR1 is LGHDT and CDR2 is YNNKEL (reference sequence). The CDR3 has 15 residues. The CDR3 here is CASSHPRAEGEKLFF. CDR3 coding DNA: TGTGCCAGCAGCCACCCCCGGGCGGAGGGCGAAAAACTGTTTTTT.

This chain uses TRBV30 with TRBJ2-7; 7 bases map to TRBD2. The germline V gene encodes CDR1 GTSNPN and CDR2 SVGIG (reference sequence). V was pared by 2 bases and J by 10 bases, with 14 bases of the junction left unmatched. The CDR3 is 14 amino acids. The CDR3 loop reads CAWSLHLLGGEQYF. The CDR3 DNA reads as TGTGCCTGGAGTCTTCATCTCCTGGGGGGGGAACAGTACTTC. Full variable domain (outside the CDR3, taken from reference TRBV30 and TRBJ2-7): SQTIHQWPATLVQPVGSPLSLECTVEGTSNPNLYWYRQAAGRGLQLLFYSVGIGQISSEVPQNLSASRPQDRQFILSSKKLLLSDSGFYLCAWSLHLLGGEQYFGPGTRLTVT.

This clonotype was detected ten times or more. The chain combines TRBV7-2 with TRBJ2-7, with TRBD2 identical over 10 bases. The CDR3 is made up of 14 amino acids. J was trimmed by 3 bases and V by 5 bases; bases with no gene match: 4. The germline gives CDR1 SGHTA, CDR2 FQGNSA. The CDR3 DNA reads as TGTGCCAGCAGCGTTAGCGGGGGGAGCTACGAGCAGTACTTC. It translates to CASSVSGGSYEQYF.

This clonotype is medium-sized (0.01 to 0.1%) by share. The CDR3 spells CASSLEAGNRNEQFF. CDR3 sequence (DNA): TGCGCCAGCAGCTTGGAGGCAGGGAACAGGAATGAGCAGTTCTTC. The V and J genes are TRBV5-1 and TRBJ2-1; the D gene is possibly TRBD1 (5 bases). Trimming pared 0 bases from V and 7 bases from J, leaving 14 bases between. Germline CDR1 SGHRS, CDR2 YFSETQ. This CDR3 has 15 amino acids.

This clonotype was recorded many times. The chain recombines TRBV18 with TRBJ2-7, with TRBD2 matching over 7 bases. This CDR3 region has 13 residues. CDR1 and CDR2 (germline): KGHSH, LQKENI. V shed 3 bases, J shed 4 bases, and the junction held 3 bases outside the gene matches. The CDR3 nucleotides read TGTGCCAGCTCACCCGGGGGGATTTACGAGCAGTACTTC. This encodes CASSPGGIYEQYF.

This clonotype was recorded at least ten times. The gene calls are TRBV7-2 and TRBJ2-5, with no clear D. Germline V gene lookup returns CDR1 SGHTA and CDR2 FQGNSA. The ends were cut back, 5 bases at V and 3 bases at J, with 4 bases in the middle. The CDR3 runs 11 residues. The CDR3 here is CASSRKETQYF. CDR3 coding DNA: TGTGCCAGCAGCCGAAAAGAGACCCAGTACTTC.

This clonotype was seen ten or more times. This rearrangement joins TRBV29-1 to TRBJ2-5, with D possibly being TRBD1 (6 bases). The CDR3 has 16 amino acids. Per the germline V gene, CDR1 is SQVTM and CDR2 is ANQGSEA. Trimming stripped 7 bases from V and 2 bases from J, with 23 bases between. The CDR3 DNA follows: TGCAGCGACCAAGTGCCACAGGGTAAGGGTCAAGAGACCCAGTACTTC. Amino acids: CSDQVPQGKGQETQYF.

This clonotype was seen repeatedly, ten times or more. The CDR3 region is CASSPRQATNEKLFF. The CDR3, as DNA: TGTGCCAGCTCACCGCGACAGGCAACTAATGAAAAACTGTTTTTT. The rearrangement links TRBV18 to TRBJ1-4; tentatively, D is TRBD1 (6 bases). Per germline, CDR1 KGHSH and CDR2 LQKENI. Between the trimmed V and J ends, which lost 3 bases and 0 bases, there was a span of 8 bases. This CDR3 spans 15 amino acids.

This clonotype was detected ten times or more. V gene TRBV12-3 or TRBV12-4 combines with J gene TRBJ1-2; unclear D gene. Trimming shortened V by 3 bases and J by 2 bases, and 7 bases separated the two germline ends. The CDR3 runs to 13 residues. The CDR3 loop is CASSFMGNYGYTF. The CDR3 DNA reads as TGTGCCAGCAGTTTCATGGGAAACTATGGCTACACCTTC.